This record concerns one TCR beta chain sequence. Germline assignment: CDR1 SGHTA and CDR2 FQGNSA. The CDR3 runs 15 residues. V was clipped by 5 bases and J by 2 bases; unmatched bases: 7. This sample was taken from a study of molecular identifiers for immune sequencing clone quantification. TCRdb re-called the PCR reads with MiXCR, one entry per CDR3 protein. This table has approximately 680,000 distinct CDR3 sequences, about 25% appearing once. This TCR was recovered from a human donor in good health. Some libraries in this study had Jurkat cell RNA spiked in. The sample taken for sequencing was naive CD8+ T cells from blood, with Jurkat cell RNA spiked in. The subset was: FACS-sorted CD8+CD4-CCR7+CD45RA+ naive T cells. The chain uses TRBV7-2 and TRBJ2-5, with 8 nucleotides matching TRBD2. The CDR3 reads CASSLGVAGQETQYF. The CDR3 region has the DNA TGTGCCAGCAGCCTAGGCGTAGCGGGACAAGAGACCCAGTACTTC.